This entry lists 14 T cell receptor beta chains sequenced from one sample in a study of blood T cell repertoires in COVID-19. TCRdb's copy holds only in-frame clones and misses some; the assay was immunoSEQ multiplex PCR. The table records 130,000 to 150,000 clones, 84% of them present only once. The material sequenced was peripheral blood. These receptors originate from a human donor in a cohort sampled during active COVID-19.

The chain combines TRBV5-1 with TRBJ2-2; 8 bases align to TRBD2. Trimming removed 4 bases from V and 3 bases from J; junction bases left unmatched: 11. Germline values: CDR1 SGHRS, CDR2 YFSETQ. The CDR3 length is 17 residues. This CDR3 reads CASSLLASGGYTGELFF. CDR3 coding DNA: TGCGCCAGCAGCCTTCTTGCCAGCGGGGGATACACCGGGGAGCTGTTTTTT.

The chain carries TRBV5-1 and TRBJ2-5; 9 bases map to TRBD1. Germline CDR1 reads SGHRS; CDR2 reads YFSETQ. V dropped 5 bases and J dropped 0; count of bases not matched to a gene: 5. This CDR3 contains 15 residues. Written as DNA, the CDR3 is TGCGCCAGCAGGTTTGGGACAGGGTACCAAGAGACCCAGTACTTC. Its protein product is CASRFGTGYQETQYF.

This chain links TRBV28 with TRBJ1-1, with D possibly matching TRBD1 (5 bases). This CDR3 region has 17 residues. Looked up from germline, CDR1 is MDHEN and CDR2 is SYDVKM. Trimming shortened V by 6 bases and J by 0 bases, and 20 bases separated the two germline ends. The CDR3 reads CASSYGHPRGVNTEAFF. CDR3 sequence (DNA): TGTGCCAGCAGCTATGGACACCCCCGGGGGGTGAACACTGAAGCTTTCTTT.

V and J are TRBV7-9 and TRBJ1-2; D remains ambiguous. This CDR3 has 15 residues. Trimming cost V 1 base and J 7 bases, with 16 bases left between them. CDR1 and CDR2 from the germline V gene are SEHNR and FQNEAQ (reference sequence). The CDR3 bases are TGTGCCAGCAGCTTAGTGGCGGGGAGAGCCCCTGGCTACACCTTC. This codes for CASSLVAGRAPGYTF.

Details on this clone: The sample has other DNA sequences that encode this CDR3 too. The chain is built from TRBV4-3 and TRBJ1-4; D gene ambiguous. Trimming stripped 0 bases from V and 0 bases from J, with 5 bases between. Per the germline V gene, CDR1 is LGHNA and CDR2 is YSLEER. This CDR3 is built from 15 residues. In DNA form, the CDR3 reads TGCGCCAGCAGCCAAGATCTTGCAACTAATGAAAAACTGTTTTTT. The encoded protein is CASSQDLATNEKLFF.

The rearrangement joins TRBV7-8 to TRBJ1-1; D ambiguous. CDR3 length equals 12 residues. Germline V gene data show CDR1 as SGHVS and CDR2 as FQNEAQ. V lost 2 bases, J lost 10 bases, and 11 bases lay in between. CDR3 nucleotide sequence: TGTGCCAGCAGCTTACGCACGGGTAGAGCTTTCTTT. Protein product: CASSLRTGRAFF.

This sequence joins TRBV6-5 and TRBJ2-7; TRBD1 matches at 9 bases. The CDR3 consists of 15 residues. Germline trimming cut 3 bases from V and 7 bases from J; bases unmatched to any gene: 10. CDR1 is MNHEY, CDR2 SVGAGI, per germline. In DNA, the CDR3 is TGTGCCAGCAGTTATAACCGGGACAGGGTACAGGAGCAGTACTTC. This codes for CASSYNRDRVQEQYF.

Here the CDR3 DNA reads TGTGCCAGCAGCCAAGGTCTCAGTCGTCGGGGTCTCTATGGCTACACCTTC. Its protein product is CASSQGLSRRGLYGYTF. This chain links TRBV3-1 (or the pseudogene TRBV3-2) with TRBJ1-2; D is ambiguous. V was trimmed by 1 base and J by 4 bases, leaving 19 bases between them. Germline-derived CDR1 and CDR2 are LGHDT and YNNKEL (reference sequence). The CDR3 is made up of 17 amino acids.

The genes are TRBV4-1 and TRBJ1-2; D might be TRBD1 (6 bases). The CDR3 sequence is 13 residues long. Trimming pared 8 bases from V and 3 bases from J, leaving 13 bases between. Germline CDR1 is MGHRA and CDR2 is YSYEKL. For the CDR3, the DNA is TGCGCCAGCTCCGAGGGGGGGTACTATGGCTACACCTTC. Its protein product is CASSEGGYYGYTF.

The CDR3 DNA reads TGCGCCAGCACCTCGACACTTGTTCCTGGGGCCAACGTCCTGACTTTC. Residues: CASTSTLVPGANVLTF. The chain carries TRBV10-2 and TRBJ2-6; no clear D. V lost 7 bases and J lost 2, with 15 bases in between. CDR1 is WSHSY, CDR2 SAAADI, per germline. The CDR3 totals 16 residues.

The chain is built from TRBV3-1 (or the pseudogene TRBV3-2) and TRBJ2-1; 8 nucleotides agree with TRBD2. CDR3 size: 15 residues. The germline CDR1 and CDR2 sequences are LGHDT and YNNKEL (reference sequence). The V segment lost 4 bases and the J segment 2 bases; nucleotides outside the gene matches: 4. The CDR3 is CASSPGGWAYNEQFF. Here the CDR3 DNA reads TGTGCCAGCAGCCCGGGGGGGTGGGCCTACAATGAGCAGTTCTTC.

The chain is built from TRBV12-5 and TRBJ2-7; D gene uncertain. The germline gives CDR1 LGHNT, CDR2 FRNRAP. The V end lost 5 bases, the J end lost 0 bases, and 11 bases lay between the germline ends. This CDR3 has 14 amino acids. The CDR3 DNA sequence: TGTGCTAGTGGTGTTTCCGGTAGCTCCTACGAGCAGTACTTC. This sequence encodes CASGVSGSSYEQYF.

The rearrangement joins TRBV4-2 to TRBJ1-2, with D unresolved. From germline, CDR1 is LGHNA and CDR2 YNFKEQ. This CDR3 has 14 residues. Trimming took 1 base from V and 6 from J, leaving 12 bases between them. The CDR3, as DNA: TGTGCCAGCAGCCAAGGATTCGAGGGTGATGGCTACACCTTC. Translated, it gives CASSQGFEGDGYTF.

The CDR3 coding sequence is TGTGCCAGCATCGGGTCGACTAACTATGGCTACACCTTC. Protein: CASIGSTNYGYTF. The chain recombines TRBV6-5 with TRBJ1-2; D not resolved. Germline CDR1 is MNHEY and CDR2 is SVGAGI. Trimming cost V 7 bases and J 0 bases, with 9 bases left between them. This CDR3 is 13 amino acids long.